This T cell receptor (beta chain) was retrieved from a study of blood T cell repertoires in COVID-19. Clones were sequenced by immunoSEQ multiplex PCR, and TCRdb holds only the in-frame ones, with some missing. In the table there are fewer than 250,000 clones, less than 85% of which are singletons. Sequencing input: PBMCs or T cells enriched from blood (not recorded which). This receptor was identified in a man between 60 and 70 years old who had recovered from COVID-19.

CDR3 nucleotides: TGTGCCAGCAATACCCGGGACTCCTGGGACACCATATATTTT. This sequence encodes CASNTRDSWDTIYF. This chain joins TRBV6-5 and TRBJ1-3; tentative D call: TRBD1 (5 bases). Germline CDR1 and CDR2: MNHEY and SVGAGI. The V end lost 7 bases, the J end lost 8 bases, and 18 bases lay between the germline ends. The CDR3 loop spans 14 amino acids.